The rows below give T cell receptor beta chains drawn from one sample of a study of OX40 agonist ivuxolimab in advanced cancers. Libraries were prepared by immunoSEQ multiplex PCR; TCRdb keeps only in-frame clonotypes and omits some of them. Of some 90,000 clones listed, 75% to 95% were seen once; the top ten hold around 1.5%. This material consisted of CD4+ or CD8+ T cells sorted from blood, taken in a trial of the OX40 agonist ivuxolimab. These receptors were collected from an adult with an advanced solid tumor such as melanoma, head and neck, liver or kidney cancer. Both conserved end residues are part of each CDR3. The D gene is left open where the match is weak. Only part of the rows carry a size: once, few, many, or a class if the clone is expanded.

clone size	V gene	J gene	D gene	CDR3 DNA	CDR3 protein
.	TRBV4-2	TRBJ2-1	.	TGTGCCAGCAGGGCTAGTAACTCCTACAATGAGCAGTTCTTC	CASRASNSYNEQFF
few	TRBV23-1	TRBJ2-7	TRBD2	TGCGCCAGCAGTCAATTGGGGACTAGCGGGGTACTCCCATCCTACGAGCAGTACTTC	CASSQLGTSGVLPSYEQYF
.	TRBV7-3	TRBJ1-1	TRBD1	TGTGCCAGCAGCTCGACAGGGATCACTGAAGCTTTCTTT	CASSSTGITEAFF
.	TRBV28	TRBJ2-5	.	TGTGCCAGCACCTCAGCCTCGGGGACTTACCAAGAGACCCAGTACTTC	CASTSASGTYQETQYF
.	TRBV5-1	TRBJ2-7	TRBD1	TGCGCCAGCAGCCTGACACCGGGACAGGGATCCTACGAGCAGTACTTC	CASSLTPGQGSYEQYF
.	TRBV27	TRBJ2-5	TRBD2	TGTGCCAGCAGTGGCGGGACTAGCGGGAAAGAGACCCAGTACTTC	CASSGGTSGKETQYF
.	TRBV28	TRBJ2-7	TRBD1	TGTGCCAGCAGTTCGGGACAGGGGGTAACCTACGAGCAGTACTTC	CASSSGQGVTYEQYF
.	TRBV27	TRBJ1-5	.	TGTGCCAGCAGTTTATCAGGGTTCATTCAGCCCCAGCATTTT	CASSLSGFIQPQHF
.	TRBV28	TRBJ2-3	TRBD2	TGTGCCAGCAGTCCCTCCGGGACTAGTCTTCAGTATTTT	CASSPSGTSLQYF
.	TRBV7-9	TRBJ1-4	.	TGTGCCAGCAGCTTAAAGGGCCTTCGGAATGAAAAACTGTTTTTT	CASSLKGLRNEKLFF
once	TRBV29-1	TRBJ2-1	.	TGCAGCGTTACGATAGGGGACCACAATGAGCAGTTCTTC	CSVTIGDHNEQFF
few	TRBV19	TRBJ1-1	.	TGTGCCAGTAGTATGTGGCAAGGGCCGAACACTGAAGCTTTCTTT	CASSMWQGPNTEAFF
.	TRBV7-9	TRBJ1-3	.	TGTGCCAGCAGCTTAGCCAGGGGTGGAAACACCATATATTTT	CASSLARGGNTIYF
.	TRBV28	TRBJ1-3	.	TGTGCCAGCATCCCCTGGGGGGCTGGAAACACCATATATTTT	CASIPWGAGNTIYF
.	TRBV5-8	TRBJ2-3	TRBD1	TGTGCCAGCAGCTGGCGGGTGGGACAGGGCCAAGATACGCAGTATTTT	CASSWRVGQGQDTQYF
.	TRBV27	TRBJ2-1	.	TGTGCCAGCAGTTTTTTGCTATCTGGACGGTTCAGTGAGCAGTTCTTC	CASSFLLSGRFSEQFF
once	TRBV9	TRBJ2-3	.	TGTGCCAGCAGCGTAACAGGGACAGATACGCAGTATTTT	CASSVTGTDTQYF
.	TRBV4-1	TRBJ1-1	TRBD1	TGCGCCAGCAGCCGAGGACAGGGGGCGGGGAACACTGAAGCTTTCTTT	CASSRGQGAGNTEAFF
.	TRBV18	TRBJ2-7	TRBD1	TGTGCCAGCTCACCACCCTCGGGACAGGGGTCTAGCGAGCAGTACTTC	CASSPPSGQGSSEQYF
once	TRBV7-2	TRBJ2-1	.	TGTGCCAGCAGCTCTCTATCGAATGAGCAGTTCTTC	CASSSLSNEQFF
.	TRBV28	TRBJ1-4	.	TGTGCCAGCAGTACGGCGGGCCTGGGGGGGGAAAAACTGTTTTTT	CASSTAGLGGEKLFF
once	TRBV6-5	TRBJ2-7	.	TGTGCCAGCAGTTCCTACAGGTCTTGGAGCTCCTACGAGCAGTACTTC	CASSSYRSWSSYEQYF